The 10 T cell receptor beta chains below all came from one sample that was sequenced in a study of blood T cell repertoires in COVID-19. The repertoire was sequenced with immunoSEQ multiplex PCR; TCRdb's copy has only in-frame clones and lacks some. In the table there are around 200,000 clones, about 85% of which are singletons. Source material: peripheral blood. The receptors derive from an older woman with COVID-19, enrolled during active disease.

The chain couples TRBV3-1 (or the pseudogene TRBV3-2) to TRBJ1-1; perhaps TRBD1 as D (6 bases). Germline lookup yields CDR1 LGHDT and CDR2 YNNKEL (reference sequence). The length of the CDR3 is 15 residues. V lost 5 bases and J lost 5, with 18 bases in between. The CDR3 DNA sequence: TGTGCCAGCAGCGCCCCCCAGACAGGTTGGACTGAAGCTTTCTTT. Residues: CASSAPQTGWTEAFF.

The rearrangement uses TRBV6-1 and TRBJ2-7; 8 nucleotides match TRBD1. The V gene's germline CDR1 is MNHNS and CDR2 SASEGT. Trimming removed 7 bases from V and 5 bases from J; junction bases left unmatched: 7. The CDR3 has 13 residues. As DNA, the CDR3 is TGTGCCAGCAACGCAAACAGGGGGGACGAGCAGTACGTC. This gives the protein CASNANRGDEQYV.

The chain links TRBV11-2 to TRBJ2-7; TRBD1 matches 8 bases. The CDR3 loop spans 13 amino acids. CDR1 and CDR2 (germline): SGHAT, FQNNGV. Losses at the gene ends were 5 bases for V and 3 bases for J; bases not matched to a gene: 3. The DNA of the CDR3 is TGTGCCAGCAGCCTGACAGGGGACTACGAGCAGTACTTC. Translating it yields CASSLTGDYEQYF.

The V gene is TRBV24-1, the J gene TRBJ2-1, with 11 positions matching TRBD1. Germline assignment: CDR1 KGHDR and CDR2 SFDVKD. V lost 2 bases, J lost 6 bases, and 2 bases stayed unmatched. The CDR3 loop spans 15 amino acids. The CDR3 DNA reads as TGTGCCACCAGTGATTCCGGGACAGGGGGCAATGAGCAGTTCTTC. Protein: CATSDSGTGGNEQFF.

This clone was seen once. DNA for the CDR3: TGTGCCAGCAGGCAACCCGGGACATACGAGCAGTACTTC. Translating gives CASRQPGTYEQYF. The chain recombines TRBV2 with TRBJ2-7; TRBD1 might be the D (6 bases). CDR1 and CDR2 from the germline V gene are SNHLY and FYNNEI. Trimming left V 6 bases short and J 4 bases short, with 13 bases between. The CDR3 covers 13 residues.

The chain recombines TRBV3-1 (or the pseudogene TRBV3-2) with TRBJ2-7; 10 bases are a match to TRBD2. This CDR3 has 14 amino acids. V shed 1 base and J 5 bases; nucleotides not matched to a gene: 2. CDR1 and CDR2 from the germline V gene are LGHDT and YNNKEL (reference sequence). CDR3 in amino acids: CASSQVAGGNEQYF. The CDR3, as DNA: TGTGCCAGCAGCCAAGTAGCGGGAGGTAACGAGCAGTACTTC.

The chain couples TRBV18 to TRBJ1-1, with D possibly TRBD1 on 5 matching bases. V dropped 3 bases and J dropped 4 bases, with 15 bases sitting between them. CDR3 length: 15 residues. CDR1 and CDR2 (germline): KGHSH, LQKENI. CDR3 sequence reads: CASSPPRSGGTEAFF. CDR3 in DNA: TGTGCCAGCTCACCTCCGAGGTCGGGGGGCACTGAAGCTTTCTTT.

The rearrangement joins TRBV28 to TRBJ2-3; 8 nucleotides match TRBD2. The V and J ends lost 8 bases and 2 bases, in that order; junction bases with no gene match: 6. Germline CDR1 MDHEN, CDR2 SYDVKM. This CDR3 has 14 residues. The CDR3 region has the DNA TGTGCCAGCTCCAACGGGGGGGCCACAGATACGCAGTATTTT. It translates to CASSNGGATDTQYF.

V and J are TRBV19 and TRBJ2-3; 9 positions match TRBD2. V gave up 2 bases and J gave up 0 bases; unmatched junction bases: 9. Germline values: CDR1 LNHDA, CDR2 SQIVND (reference sequence). This CDR3 is built from 18 residues. The CDR3 nucleotides are TGTGCCAGTAGTATACGGGCTAGCGGGGCGTCTAGCACAGATACGCAGTATTTT. Translation gives CASSIRASGASSTDTQYF.

The rearrangement uses TRBV10-1 and TRBJ1-1; the D is unclear. CDR3 length: 13 residues. The V gene lost 4 bases and the J gene lost 3 bases, with 9 bases spanning the gap. Per germline, CDR1 WNHNN and CDR2 SYGVQD (reference sequence). This chain's CDR3 is CASSVAGHTEAFF. The CDR3 nucleotides are TGCGCCAGCAGTGTAGCGGGTCACACTGAAGCTTTCTTT.